The 6 T cell receptor beta chains listed next were all sequenced from one sample in a study of T cell responses to AZD1222 COVID-19 vaccine. Assay used: immunoSEQ multiplex PCR; TCRdb lists only in-frame clones, some missing. The table records about 100,000 clones, over 85% of them present only once. The material was peripheral blood, obtained on day 0 of AZD1222 vaccination. These receptor sequences come from an adult in good health.

The chain combines TRBV28 with TRBJ1-2; unclear D gene. V gave up 6 bases and J gave up 4 bases, with 12 bases separating them. The CDR3 spans 13 residues. The V gene's germline CDR1 is MDHEN and CDR2 SYDVKM. CDR3 sequence (DNA): TGTGCCAGCAGCCTCGGGGTCAGCTATGGCTACACCTTC. The encoded protein is CASSLGVSYGYTF.

The gene calls are TRBV19 and TRBJ2-1; 7 positions match TRBD1. Looked up from germline, CDR1 is LNHDA and CDR2 is SQIVND (reference sequence). The CDR3 sequence is 14 residues long. The V segment lost 7 bases and the J segment 2 bases; nucleotides outside the gene matches: 5. Written as DNA, the CDR3 is TGTGCCAGTACTCGGGACAGCACCTACAATGAGCAGTTCTTC. It yields the protein CASTRDSTYNEQFF.

The chain is built from TRBV6-5 and TRBJ2-7; D is possibly TRBD1 (6 bases). The germline V and J ends were trimmed by 7 bases and 5 bases, with 9 bases remaining between them. There are 11 residues in the CDR3. The germline V gene encodes CDR1 MNHEY and CDR2 SVGAGI. CDR3 protein: CASTRGNEQYF. In nucleotides, the CDR3 is TGTGCCAGCACCAGGGGTAACGAGCAGTACTTC.

This sequence joins TRBV19 and TRBJ1-1; D possibly corresponds to TRBD1 (5 bases). From germline, CDR1 is LNHDA and CDR2 SQIVND (reference sequence). V gave up 3 bases and J gave up 0 bases, with 11 bases separating them. This CDR3 has 15 amino acids. CDR3 amino acids: CASSIFGGMNTEAFF. In DNA form, the CDR3 reads TGTGCCAGTAGTATCTTTGGGGGGATGAACACTGAAGCTTTCTTT.

V is TRBV9 and J is TRBJ1-1, with TRBD1 matching over 12 bases. Germline V lookup: CDR1 SGDLS, CDR2 YYNGEE. Trimming cost V 1 base and J 1 base; bases outside gene matches: 2. The CDR3 contains 16 residues. For the CDR3, the DNA is TGTGCCAGCAGCGTATTGGGACAGGGGGCGAACACTGAAGCTTTCTTT. It yields the protein CASSVLGQGANTEAFF.

V usage is TRBV15 and J usage is TRBJ1-3, with D perhaps matching TRBD1 (6 bases). Trimming shortened V by 5 bases and J by 1 base, and 18 bases separated the two germline ends. Germline-derived CDR1 and CDR2 are LNHNV and YYDKDF (reference sequence). The CDR3 contains 17 residues. The CDR3 nucleotides read TGTGCCACCAGCCGGAGCGGGGGGGCCTTATCTGGAAACACCATATATTTT. It codes for CATSRSGGALSGNTIYF.